The 21 T cell receptor beta chains listed next were all sequenced from one sample in a study of T cells after yellow fever vaccination (dated by TCRdb to 2018 to 2020). The method behind the library was 5' RACE. The reads were generated on an Illumina HiSeq 2500. In TCRdb, the public reads were trimmed at Q25 with fastp and aligned with MiXCR, with productive beta chains retained. Rows merge per CDR3 protein into single entries with the most common DNA and genes. This sample comprises over 120,000 distinct CDR3 sequences, under 8% of them detected only once. Clones ranked in the top ten supply more than 0.55% of the sample. In the paper's terms, the treatment or condition label means: live attenuated yellow fever vaccine strain. This specimen was CD4+ T cells sorted from PBMCs, taken 10 days after the yellow fever booster vaccination. These receptors were taken from a man aged 25-45 years who received the YFV17D yellow fever vaccine.

With respect to this clonotype: A much larger clone lies one base from this, so it may be a read error. This chain connects TRBV20-1 to TRBJ2-7; D remains unclear. The V gene's germline CDR1 is DFQATT and CDR2 SNEGSKA (reference sequence). CDR3 length: 14 amino acids. V lost 7 bases, J lost 1 base, and 17 bases lay in between. This chain's CDR3 is CSVLGRVKSYEQYF. CDR3 bases: TGCAGTGTACTTGGACGGGTGAAATCCTACGAGCAGTACTTC.

Many counts were recorded for this clonotype. This sequence joins TRBV11-2 and TRBJ1-4; no clear D. The length of the CDR3 is 15 residues. V was cut by 5 bases and J by 5 bases, with 15 bases left in between. Germline-derived CDR1 and CDR2 are SGHAT and FQNNGV. The CDR3 loop is CASSPSVIGNEKLFF. The CDR3 region has the DNA TGTGCCAGCAGCCCTTCCGTGATCGGGAATGAAAAACTGTTTTTT.

This clonotype was recorded many times. The rearrangement uses TRBV29-1 and TRBJ2-1, with 9 bases fitting TRBD2. V shed 8 bases, J shed 7 bases, and the junction held 6 bases outside the gene matches. Germline assignment: CDR1 SQVTM and CDR2 ANQGSEA. The CDR3 covers 12 residues. The DNA of the CDR3 is TGCAGCAAGAGCGGGAGGCGTAATGAGCAGTTCTTC. Its translation: CSKSGRRNEQFF.

This clonotype was detected many times. V usage is TRBV18 and J usage is TRBJ2-7; possible D gene TRBD1, 6 bases. This CDR3 contains 14 residues. V lost 5 bases and J 4 bases, leaving 15 bases between the germline ends. Germline V CDR1 and CDR2: KGHSH, LQKENI. The CDR3 DNA reads TGTGCCAGCTCAAAACAGGGTGGTACGTACGAGCAGTACTTC. This codes for CASSKQGGTYEQYF.

This clonotype has more than one count but fewer than ten. One end of the junction fails to match germline, which may point to a read error. This chain connects TRBV5-1 to TRBJ2-5; D is uncertain. Germline loops: CDR1 SGHRS, CDR2 YFSETQ. The CDR3 is made up of 14 amino acids. The DNA of the CDR3 is TGCGCCAGCAGTTTGGCATTGTACCAAGAGACCCAGTACTTC. This codes for CASSLALYQETQYF.

This clonotype has ten or more counts. The V gene is TRBV7-2, the J gene TRBJ1-5, with 7 bases fitting TRBD1. Losses at the gene ends were 5 bases for V and 3 bases for J; bases not matched to a gene: 4. This CDR3 comprises 14 residues. In germline, CDR1 is SGHTA, CDR2 FQGNSA. Written as DNA, the CDR3 is TGTGCCAGCAGCCGGGACAGATTCAATCAGCCCCAGCATTTT. Its protein product is CASSRDRFNQPQHF. Looking up the rest from reference TRBV7-2 and TRBJ1-5 gives the full variable domain: GAGVSQSPSNKVTEKGKDVELRCDPISGHTALYWYRQSLGQGLEFLIYFQGNSAPDKSGLPSDRFSAERTGGSVSTLTIQRTQQEDSAVYLCASSRDRFNQPQHFGDGTRLSIL.

This clonotype appeared many times. The chain links TRBV7-9 to TRBJ2-5; 10 bases align to TRBD2. Germline-derived CDR1 and CDR2 are SEHNR and FQNEAQ (reference sequence). V was clipped by 5 bases and J by 4 bases; unmatched bases: 7. CDR3 length: 15 residues. The CDR3 reads CASSPALAGGETQYF. The CDR3 region has the DNA TGTGCCAGCAGCCCAGCCTTAGCGGGAGGAGAGACCCAGTACTTC.

This clonotype was detected a few times. The CDR3 protein is CSAWTSGRQETQYF. The CDR3 nucleotides are TGCAGTGCTTGGACTAGCGGGCGCCAAGAGACCCAGTACTTC. The genes are TRBV20-1 and TRBJ2-5; 11 nucleotides agree with TRBD2. The CDR3 runs to 14 residues. Unmatched junction bases numbered 3, after V lost 5 bases and J lost 1 base. The V gene's germline CDR1 is DFQATT and CDR2 SNEGSKA (reference sequence).

This clonotype was detected ten times or more. This chain connects TRBV5-4 to TRBJ2-1; 12 bases map to TRBD2. V trimming: 4 bases; J trimming: 9 bases; junction bases outside the gene matches: 11. This CDR3 has 16 residues. Germline loops: CDR1 SGHNT, CDR2 YYREEE (reference sequence). CDR3 DNA sequence: TGTGCCAGCAGCGAATCCCTAGCGGGAGGGGCTCCTGAGCAGTTCTTC. It yields the protein CASSESLAGGAPEQFF.

This clonotype was found many times. For the CDR3, the DNA is TGCAGCGTTGATTCGGCCCCACTGAGGCAGTATTTT. Its protein is CSVDSAPLRQYF. This chain joins TRBV29-1 and TRBJ2-3, with unresolved D. Germline V gene lookup returns CDR1 SQVTM and CDR2 ANQGSEA. This CDR3 region has 12 residues. V lost 3 bases to trimming and J lost 11 bases, with 15 bases between them.

The sample holds a few counts of this clonotype. V usage is TRBV5-4 and J usage is TRBJ2-1, with D tentatively TRBD2 (5 bases). V dropped 5 bases and J dropped 0 bases, with 15 bases sitting between them. Germline-derived CDR1 and CDR2 are SGHNT and YYREEE (reference sequence). This CDR3 has 16 amino acids. The CDR3 nucleotides are TGTGCCAGCAGGAATAACGGGGTCCCCTCCTACAATGAGCAGTTCTTC. Amino acid sequence: CASRNNGVPSYNEQFF.

This clonotype came up many times. This chain joins TRBV20-1 and TRBJ1-2; D is unclear. The V gene's germline CDR1 is DFQATT and CDR2 SNEGSKA (reference sequence). The V gene lost 3 bases and the J gene lost 0 bases, with 8 bases spanning the gap. The CDR3 consists of 13 residues. In DNA form, the CDR3 reads TGCAGTGCTAGGGACGCAGCTAACTATGGCTACACCTTC. Its translation: CSARDAANYGYTF.

This clonotype was observed at least ten times. The V call is TRBV20-1, the J call TRBJ2-1; 10 bases agree with TRBD2. The V and J ends lost 5 bases and 6 bases, in that order; junction bases with no gene match: 16. This CDR3 contains 17 residues. Germline lookup yields CDR1 DFQATT and CDR2 SNEGSKA (reference sequence). CDR3 nucleotide sequence: TGCAGTGCTCCTAGACTAGCGGGTCACACGACGGCCAATGAGCAGTTCTTC. Its protein is CSAPRLAGHTTANEQFF.

This clonotype has at least ten counts. The chain links TRBV7-6 to TRBJ2-3, with D possibly matching TRBD2 (6 bases). Between the trimmed V and J ends, which lost 4 bases and 2 bases, there was a span of 10 bases. Germline CDR1 SGHVS, CDR2 FNYEAQ. This CDR3 has 14 amino acids. The CDR3 here is CASSYSGITDTQYF. In DNA, the CDR3 is TGTGCCAGCAGCTATAGCGGTATCACAGATACGCAGTATTTT.

This clonotype was seen once. The genes are TRBV9 and TRBJ2-2, with D possibly matching TRBD2 (6 bases). Germline CDR1 SGDLS, CDR2 YYNGEE. Trimming left V 3 bases short and J 5 bases short, with 17 bases between. This CDR3 comprises 16 residues. CDR3 residues: CASSALDGRGTGELFF. CDR3 DNA sequence: TGTGCCAGCAGCGCCCTTGACGGGAGAGGTACCGGGGAGCTGTTTTTT.

This clonotype was found many times. The chain is built from TRBV6-2 or TRBV6-3 and TRBJ2-1; a weak D match, TRBD2 (7 bases). CDR3 size: 17 residues. CDR1 is MNHEY, CDR2 SVGEGT, per germline. With 4 bases removed from V and 15 bases from J, the gap between germline ends came to 31 bases. The CDR3 DNA reads TGTGCCAGCAGTTCAGAGGGGGGGAGATACGACCCCCTTACGCGGTTCTTC. Translated, it gives CASSSEGGRYDPLTRFF.

At least ten counts were recorded for this clonotype. The chain carries TRBV12-3 or TRBV12-4 and TRBJ1-1; 7 bases agree with TRBD1. V shed 10 bases, J shed 4 bases, and the junction held 6 bases outside the gene matches. The CDR3 sequence is 12 residues long. CDR3 sequence: CATLDRATEAFF. DNA for the CDR3: TGTGCCACCTTAGACAGGGCCACTGAAGCTTTCTTT.

This clonotype was detected ten times or more. This rearrangement joins TRBV29-1 to TRBJ1-1; D is uncertain. The CDR3 is made up of 10 amino acids. Deletions cut 5 bases from V and 5 bases from J, with 6 bases between. The germline V gene has CDR1 SQVTM and CDR2 ANQGSEA. The CDR3 sequence: CSVLGTEAFF. The CDR3 DNA follows: TGCAGCGTTTTGGGGACTGAAGCTTTCTTT.

This clonotype was counted ten times or more. The chain combines TRBV20-1 with TRBJ2-3, with D tentatively TRBD1 (5 bases). Trimming shortened V by 3 bases and J by 2 bases, and 21 bases separated the two germline ends. The CDR3 consists of 17 residues. Germline-derived CDR1 and CDR2 are DFQATT and SNEGSKA (reference sequence). DNA of the CDR3: TGCAGTGCTAGTGGGGCTACCACCCTCAGAGTCACAGATACGCAGTATTTT. It codes for CSASGATTLRVTDTQYF.

This clonotype has at least ten counts. The chain uses TRBV7-2 and TRBJ2-3, with D perhaps TRBD1 (6 bases). Germline V gene data show CDR1 as SGHTA and CDR2 as FQGNSA. The CDR3 has 13 amino acids. Trimming removed 4 bases at V and 6 bases at J, with 11 bases between. The DNA of the CDR3 is TGTGCCAGCAGCTCAAGACAGGTCGATACGCAGTATTTT. Translation gives CASSSRQVDTQYF. Together with reference TRBV7-2 and TRBJ2-3, the CDR3 gives the full variable domain: GAGVSQSPSNKVTEKGKDVELRCDPISGHTALYWYRQSLGQGLEFLIYFQGNSAPDKSGLPSDRFSAERTGGSVSTLTIQRTQQEDSAVYLCASSSRQVDTQYFGPGTRLTVL.

This clonotype came up many times. The rearrangement joins TRBV5-1 to TRBJ2-1, with D perhaps assigned TRBD1 or TRBD2 (5 bases each). The CDR3 extends over 16 amino acids. V lost 2 bases to trimming and J lost 3 bases, with 15 bases between them. Germline V gene lookup returns CDR1 SGHRS and CDR2 YFSETQ. CDR3: CASSLAPGTDYNEQFF. The DNA for the CDR3 is TGCGCCAGCAGCTTAGCACCGGGGACGGACTACAATGAGCAGTTCTTC.